Described below is a single T cell receptor (beta chain) sequence and its context. As yet, its antigen is unknown. The data belong to a study of cytomegalovirus exposure and HLA in healthy donors. Study-level findings and limits: In a later analysis, a missense DCLRE1C variant was linked to TCR beta V- and J-gene trimming.

This CDR3 spans 13 amino acids. Trimming removed 6 bases from V and 0 bases from J; junction bases left unmatched: 2. CDR1 is MDHEN and CDR2 is SYDVKM in the germline V gene. PCR used 60 Vbeta primers and 13 Jbeta primers. Generated by immunoSEQ multiplex PCR, the TCRdb table keeps only in-frame clones and is missing some. Among 130,000 or so clones listed, around four fifths were seen once. The sample taken for sequencing was PBMCs. This clonotype was obtained from a woman aged 40 to 55 in good health and CMV-seronegative. The chain employs TRBV28 and TRBJ2-7; 7 bases match TRBD2. The CDR3 nucleotides are TGTGCCAGCAGGAGCGGGGTCTCCTACGAGCAGTACTTC. Translating it yields CASRSGVSYEQYF.